Sequencing of this T cell receptor beta chain was carried out in a study of T-cell reconstitution after alpha-beta-depleted transplantation in children. This CDR3 region has 14 residues. Germline-derived CDR1 and CDR2 are DFQATT and SNEGSKA (reference sequence). V lost 0 bases and J lost 4, with 13 bases in between. Findings of the study overall: One year post-transplant, T-cell counts and diversity were largely derived from T cells produced anew. There were reportedly several hundred expanded graft clones from which alpha-beta T cells came about two months after transplant.

To note about this clonotype: The antigen is undetermined.

Unique molecular identifiers were used to barcode this TCRbeta library. TCRdb reanalysed the PCR reads using MiXCR and keeps one entry per CDR3 protein. The table has almost 600,000 distinct CDR3 sequences, more than 20% seen once. The material sequenced was PBMCs, taken before TCRalphabeta/CD19-depleted stem cell transplant. The sequence came from a boy younger than two with Wiskott-Aldrich syndrome, due to receive a stem cell transplant. The rearrangement uses TRBV20-1 and TRBJ2-7; either TRBD1 or TRBD2 may supply D (7 bases each). CDR3 amino acids: CSARDRGGFYEQYF. CDR3 coding DNA: TGCAGTGCTAGAGACAGGGGGGGATTTTACGAGCAGTACTTC.